This TCR beta chain was sequenced during a study of blood T cell repertoires in COVID-19. Study overall: In each case, the material was cDNA or gDNA derived from T cells, B-cell-depleted T cells, or PBMCs.

This clone was observed once. The CDR3 has 15 amino acids. The V gene lost 0 bases and the J gene lost 4 bases, with 13 bases spanning the gap. CDR1 is SGHRS, CDR2 YFSETQ, per germline. The repertoire was sequenced with immunoSEQ multiplex PCR; TCRdb's copy has only in-frame clones and lacks some. Of around 280,000 clones detected, more than 75% appear once; the ten largest clones hold roughly 1.3%. Material: peripheral blood. The chain has TRBV5-1 and TRBJ1-1, with D uncertain. The TCR sequence derives from a man aged 65-85 years with acute or convalescent COVID-19. CDR3 in amino acids: CASSLAEGVGTEAFF. The CDR3 DNA follows: TGCGCCAGCAGCTTGGCGGAGGGTGTTGGCACTGAAGCTTTCTTT.